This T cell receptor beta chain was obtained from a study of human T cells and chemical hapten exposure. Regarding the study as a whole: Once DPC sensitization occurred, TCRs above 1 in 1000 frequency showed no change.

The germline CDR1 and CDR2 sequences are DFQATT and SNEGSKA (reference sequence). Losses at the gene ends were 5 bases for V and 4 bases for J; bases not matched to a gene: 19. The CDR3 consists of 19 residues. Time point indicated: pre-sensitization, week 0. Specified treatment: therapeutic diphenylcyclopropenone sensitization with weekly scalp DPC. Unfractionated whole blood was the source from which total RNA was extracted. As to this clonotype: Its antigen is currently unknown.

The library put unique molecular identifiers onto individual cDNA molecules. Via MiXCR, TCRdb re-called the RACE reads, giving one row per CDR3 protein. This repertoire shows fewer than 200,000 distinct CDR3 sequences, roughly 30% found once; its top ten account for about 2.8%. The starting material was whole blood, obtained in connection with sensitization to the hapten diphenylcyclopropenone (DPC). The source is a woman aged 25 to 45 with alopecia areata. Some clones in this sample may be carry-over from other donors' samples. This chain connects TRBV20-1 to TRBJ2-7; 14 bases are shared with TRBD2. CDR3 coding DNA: TGCAGTGCTCCGACCCCCCCGGGACTAGCGGGAGTTTTTGTTTACGAGCAGTACTTC. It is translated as CSAPTPPGLAGVFVYEQYF.